This is a list of T cell receptor beta chains from one sample in a study of blood T cells in healthy people across ages. TCRdb independently ran MiXCR on the 5' RACE reads; one entry per CDR3 protein. Here the sample spans some 940,000 distinct CDR3 sequences, around 29% being singletons. These data were likewise used in another study, on T cells of mothers and their children.

The sample taken for sequencing was blood. The source of these receptors is a woman in her thirties or forties in good health. The CDR3 runs from the conserved cysteine through the conserved F or W. Fields, in order: J gene, V gene, D gene, clone size, CDR3 DNA, CDR3 protein. The D gene is left open where the match is weak. The size entry is marked missing in some rows and otherwise reads once, few, many or a size class.

TRBJ2-1	TRBV7-3	.	few	TGTGCCGTTCGGGGCCTTCTGGTACAAAATGAGCAGTTCTTC	CAVRGLLVQNEQFF
TRBJ1-2	TRBV7-2	.	few	TGTGCCAGCAGCTTTGAAGGGAGGGGCGGCTGCACCTTC	CASSFEGRGGCTF
TRBJ2-1	TRBV7-2	.	few	TGTGCCAGCAGCAAGAGCTACAATGAGCAGTTCTTC	CASSKSYNEQFF
TRBJ1-2	TRBV20-1	TRBD1	many	TGCAGTGCTAGAAGACAGGGGCCCTATGGCTACACCTTC	CSARRQGPYGYTF
TRBJ2-5	TRBV20-1	TRBD2	many	TGCAGTGCTTCTAGCGGGGGGCTCATAGAGACCCAGTACTTC	CSASSGGLIETQYF
TRBJ1-1	TRBV20-1	.	few	TGCAGTGCTAGTTGGCGGAGCGTTGAAGCTTTCTTT	CSASWRSVEAFF
TRBJ1-6	TRBV4-3	.	few	TGCGCCAGCAGCCAAGATCGAACGGGCGGGGTTCCCCTCCACTTT	CASSQDRTGGVPLHF
TRBJ2-5	TRBV7-2	TRBD2	many	TGTGCCAGCAGCCGCCGAGCGGGGGGGCCTGGGGAGACCCAGTACTTC	CASSRRAGGPGETQYF
TRBJ1-1	TRBV7-9	.	few	TGTGCCAGCAGCCCTCGCCGCTCGATGAACACTGAAGCTTTCTTT	CASSPRRSMNTEAFF
TRBJ2-1	TRBV28	TRBD1	.	TGTGCCAACAGTAGTTACAGGGGGACGGCGGTCTTC	CANSSYRGTAVF
TRBJ2-1	TRBV11-1	TRBD1	few	TGTGCCAGTAGTCGCGGACAGGGCCAGGGGTTCTTC	CASSRGQGQGFF
TRBJ1-1	TRBV10-3	.	.	TGTGCCATCAGTGAGGGTCAGGCGGGGGGCACTGAAGCTTTCTTT	CAISEGQAGGTEAFF
TRBJ2-3	TRBV12-3/TRBV12-4	TRBD2	.	TGTGCCAGCAGTTGGGGGACTAGCGGGACCGAAGACACAGATACGCAGTATTTT	CASSWGTSGTEDTDTQYF
TRBJ1-5	TRBV4-1	TRBD1	once	TGCGCCAGCAGACCACAGGGGGCAAGTCAGCCCCAGCATTTT	CASRPQGASQPQHF
TRBJ2-7	TRBV20-1	.	many	TGCAGTGCTAGAGGGACAGTCGTGGGGGAGCAGTACTTC	CSARGTVVGEQYF
TRBJ1-1	TRBV3-1	.	.	TGTGCCAGCAGCCAAGGGTCATACACTGAAGCTTTCTTT	CASSQGSYTEAFF
TRBJ2-7	TRBV7-2	TRBD2	.	TGTGCCCGCAGCTTACGGTCTAGCGGGGGGGCCCACGAGCAGTACTTC	CARSLRSSGGAHEQYF
TRBJ2-7	TRBV20-1	.	few	TGCAGTGCTAGAGATCCAAGCCAGGGATCTGGCGAGCAGTACTTC	CSARDPSQGSGEQYF
TRBJ2-5	TRBV20-1	.	many	TGCAGTGCCTCGTTACCCAGGGAAGCGACCCAGTACTTC	CSASLPREATQYF
TRBJ2-2	TRBV20-1	.	.	TGCAGTGCTGATCAGGGGAGCGGGGAGCTGTTTTTT	CSADQGSGELFF
TRBJ1-5	TRBV10-3	.	many	TGTGCCTCCCGGGACACTAGCAATCAGCCCCAGCATTTT	CASRDTSNQPQHF
TRBJ2-1	TRBV5-1	TRBD2	.	TGCGCCAGCAGCTCAGGGGGGACTAGCGGGAACAATGAGCAGTTCTTC	CASSSGGTSGNNEQFF
TRBJ2-7	TRBV28	.	many	TGTGCCAGCAGCACCCCCGTGAGCTACGAGCAGTACTTC	CASSTPVSYEQYF
TRBJ2-3	TRBV28	TRBD1	.	TGTGCCAGCAGTTTGGGGACAGCTAAGGGGGCGCAGTATTTT	CASSLGTAKGAQYF
TRBJ2-3	TRBV12-3/TRBV12-4	.	.	TGTGCCAGCAGCCCCAGAGGGGGGGGAGATACGCAGTATTTT	CASSPRGGGDTQYF
TRBJ2-7	TRBV28	TRBD1	.	TGTGCCAGCAAGGGGCAGGGGGCGGATTTCCACGAGCAGTACTTC	CASKGQGADFHEQYF
TRBJ2-7	TRBV4-1	TRBD1	few	TGCGCCAGCAGCCAAGAGAGGGGGCTCCGAAACGAGCAGTACTTC	CASSQERGLRNEQYF
TRBJ1-1	TRBV7-2	.	few	TGTGCCAGCAGCCTGCTAGGATATGAAGCTTTCTTT	CASSLLGYEAFF
TRBJ2-7	TRBV9	TRBD1	many	TGTGCCAGCAGCGTCGGGTTAGGGACAGGTGACGAGCAGTACTTC	CASSVGLGTGDEQYF
TRBJ1-4	TRBV15	.	many	TGTGCCACCAGCAGAGGAGCGACCGCAACTAATGAAAAACTGTTTTTT	CATSRGATATNEKLFF
TRBJ2-7	TRBV11-2	.	.	TGTGCCAGCAGCTTGGGTCGGAGGGTATTGGGCGAGCAGTACTTC	CASSLGRRVLGEQYF
TRBJ1-6	TRBV9	.	few	TGTGCCAGCAGCGTCCGGGACACAAATTCACCCCTCCACTTT	CASSVRDTNSPLHF
TRBJ2-7	TRBV4-2	.	.	TGTGCCAGCAGCCAAGATTTATTCAGCACCTACGAGCTGTACTTC	CASSQDLFSTYELYF
TRBJ2-1	TRBV27	.	.	TGTGTCAGCAGTTTAAGTTCCCAGAATGAGCAGTTCTTC	CVSSLSSQNEQFF
TRBJ2-4	TRBV7-2	TRBD1	.	TGTGCCAGCAGCTTAGCATCTACAGGGGGAAACATTCAGTACTTC	CASSLASTGGNIQYF
TRBJ2-7	TRBV20-1	TRBD2	few	TGCAGTGCTAGAGGGCTAGCGGGGGCCCCCTACGAGCAGTACTTC	CSARGLAGAPYEQYF
TRBJ1-6	TRBV6-2/TRBV6-3	TRBD1	.	TGTGCCAGCAGATCCACCGGGACAGGGGGTCAATCTTCACCCCTCCACTTT	CASRSTGTGGQSSPLHF
TRBJ2-7	TRBV20-1	TRBD1	.	TGCAGTGCTCCCCTCGGGACAGGGCTCTCCAACGAGCAGTACTTC	CSAPLGTGLSNEQYF
TRBJ2-1	TRBV4-1	.	.	TGCGCCAGCAGCCAACGTCCGGGACCAGGGGCGTACAATGAGCAGTTCTTC	CASSQRPGPGAYNEQFF
TRBJ2-1	TRBV9	.	.	TGTGCCAGCAGCAGCCCAGGGGCCCCCGGGGGCAATGAGCAGTTCTTC	CASSSPGAPGGNEQFF
TRBJ1-1	TRBV7-9	TRBD1	many	TGTGCCAGCAGCGCGGGGACAGGGGCGATAAGAGCTTTCTTT	CASSAGTGAIRAFF
TRBJ2-6	TRBV15	.	.	TGTGCCACCAGGGCAGGGTCCTCTGGGGCCAACGTCCTGACTTTC	CATRAGSSGANVLTF
TRBJ2-5	TRBV7-2	TRBD2	.	TGTGCCAGCAGCACCCGACAGGCGGGGGGGATGGAGACCCAGTACTTC	CASSTRQAGGMETQYF
TRBJ1-1	TRBV29-1	.	few	TGCAGCGGCAGACAGAGTTCGAACACTGAAGTTTTCTTT	CSGRQSSNTEVFF
TRBJ2-3	TRBV3-1	.	few	TGTGCCAGCAGCCAAGAGGGGGGCGGTGTCGCAGATACGCAGTATTTT	CASSQEGGGVADTQYF
TRBJ1-1	TRBV4-1	.	.	TGCGCCAGCAGCCTAGGGGGAGAGAGCACTGAAGCTTTCTTT	CASSLGGESTEAFF
TRBJ2-3	TRBV24-1	TRBD1	.	TGTGCCACCAGTGAATCGACAGGGGGCTGGGCAGATACGCAGTATTTT	CATSESTGGWADTQYF